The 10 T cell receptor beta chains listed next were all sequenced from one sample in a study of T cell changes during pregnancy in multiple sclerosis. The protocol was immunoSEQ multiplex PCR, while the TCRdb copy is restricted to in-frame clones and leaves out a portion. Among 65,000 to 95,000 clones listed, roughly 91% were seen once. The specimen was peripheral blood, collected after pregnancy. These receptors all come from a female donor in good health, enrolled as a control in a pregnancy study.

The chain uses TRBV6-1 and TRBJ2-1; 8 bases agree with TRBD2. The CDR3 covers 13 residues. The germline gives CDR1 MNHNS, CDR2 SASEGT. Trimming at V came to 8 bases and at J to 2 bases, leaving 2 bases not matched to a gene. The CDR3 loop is CASLGLAYNEQFF. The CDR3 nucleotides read TGTGCCAGCTTGGGACTAGCCTACAATGAGCAGTTCTTC.

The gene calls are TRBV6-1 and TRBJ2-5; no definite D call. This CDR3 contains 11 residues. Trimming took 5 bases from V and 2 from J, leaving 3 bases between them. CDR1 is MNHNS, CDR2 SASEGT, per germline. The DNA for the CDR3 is TGTGCCAGCAGTCGGCAAGAGACCCAGTACTTC. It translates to CASSRQETQYF.

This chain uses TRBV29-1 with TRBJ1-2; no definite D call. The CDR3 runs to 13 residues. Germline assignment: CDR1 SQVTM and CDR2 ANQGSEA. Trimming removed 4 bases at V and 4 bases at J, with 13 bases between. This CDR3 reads CSVVTPSLYGYTF. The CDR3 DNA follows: TGCAGCGTTGTGACACCGAGTCTCTATGGCTACACCTTC.

The CDR3 DNA is TGTGCCAGCTCACCATCAGCCGGACAGGGTGCCTACGAGCAGTACTTC. This sequence encodes CASSPSAGQGAYEQYF. The rearrangement joins TRBV18 to TRBJ2-7, with 8 bases that match TRBD1. There are 16 residues in the CDR3. Germline loops: CDR1 KGHSH, CDR2 LQKENI. V lost 2 bases, J lost 2 bases, and 8 bases stayed unmatched.

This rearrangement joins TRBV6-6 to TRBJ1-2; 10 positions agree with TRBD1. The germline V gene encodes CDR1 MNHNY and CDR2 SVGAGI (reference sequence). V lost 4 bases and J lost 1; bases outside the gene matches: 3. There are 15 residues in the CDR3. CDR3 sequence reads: CASSSRDRGNYGYTF. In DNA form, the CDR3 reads TGTGCCAGCAGTTCGAGGGACAGGGGTAACTATGGCTACACCTTC.

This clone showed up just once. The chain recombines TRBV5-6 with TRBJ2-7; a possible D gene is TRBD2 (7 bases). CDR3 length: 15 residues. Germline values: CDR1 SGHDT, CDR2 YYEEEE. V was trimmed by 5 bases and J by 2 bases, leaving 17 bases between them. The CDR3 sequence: CASRSSAGAPYEQYF. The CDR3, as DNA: TGTGCCAGCAGGTCCTCGGCGGGGGCCCCCTACGAGCAGTACTTC.

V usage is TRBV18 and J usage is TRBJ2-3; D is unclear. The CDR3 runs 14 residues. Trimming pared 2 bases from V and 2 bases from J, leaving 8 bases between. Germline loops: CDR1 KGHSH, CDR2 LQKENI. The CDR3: CASSPWANTDTQYF. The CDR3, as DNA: TGTGCCAGCTCACCATGGGCGAACACAGATACGCAGTATTTT.

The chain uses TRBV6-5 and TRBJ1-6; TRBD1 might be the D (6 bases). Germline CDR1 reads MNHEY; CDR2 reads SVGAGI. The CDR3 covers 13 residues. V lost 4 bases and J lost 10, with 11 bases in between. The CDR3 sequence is CASSWGRESPLHF. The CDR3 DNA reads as TGTGCCAGCAGTTGGGGGCGGGAGTCACCCCTCCACTTT.

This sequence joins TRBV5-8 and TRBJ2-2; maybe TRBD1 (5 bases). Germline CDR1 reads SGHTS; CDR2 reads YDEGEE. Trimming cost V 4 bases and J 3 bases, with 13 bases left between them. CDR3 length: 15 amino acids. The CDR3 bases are TGTGCCAGCAGCCAGTGGGGCGTCGACACCGGGGAGCTGTTTTTT. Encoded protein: CASSQWGVDTGELFF.

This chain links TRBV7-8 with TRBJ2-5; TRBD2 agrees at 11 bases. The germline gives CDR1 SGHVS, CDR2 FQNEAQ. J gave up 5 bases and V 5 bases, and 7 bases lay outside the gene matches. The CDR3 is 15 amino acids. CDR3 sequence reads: CASSLLSGRVETQYF. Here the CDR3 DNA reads TGTGCCAGCAGCCTCCTTAGCGGGAGGGTGGAGACCCAGTACTTC.